These 27 T cell receptor beta chains came from one sample sequenced in a study of metastatic and nonmetastatic thyroid tumors (dated by TCRdb to 2020 to 2022). None of the patients had been given any treatment before thyroid surgery. The method behind the library was PCR. Sequencing was carried out with an Illumina HiSeq 4000. TCRdb trimmed the raw reads at Q25, called clones with MiXCR and kept productive beta chains. Present in this sample are over 55,000 clones, 25% to 35% of which were seen just once. The biggest ten clones account for more than 15% of the sample. Material for sequencing was blood. These receptor sequences come from a female donor with papillary thyroid cancer or a benign thyroid nodule (not recorded which). Some clones in this sample may be carry-over from other donors' samples.

V is TRBV20-1 and J is TRBJ2-7, with a possible D match to TRBD2 (5 bases). Germline CDR1 DFQATT, CDR2 SNEGSKA (reference sequence). The CDR3 runs 14 residues. The V gene lost 1 base and the J gene lost 3 bases, with 13 bases spanning the gap. CDR3 residues: CSARGPTSGYEQYF. CDR3 nucleotides: TGCAGTGCTAGAGGTCCCACTAGTGGCTACGAGCAGTACTTC.

This clone was found a few times. Distinct nucleotide sequences in the sample also encode this CDR3. V and J are TRBV6-2 or TRBV6-3 and TRBJ1-6; the D is unclear. Trimming took off 10 bases at V and 5 bases at J, with 15 bases between the two ends. The CDR3 covers 14 residues. Looked up from germline, CDR1 is MNHEY and CDR2 is SVGEGT. The CDR3 spells CATSDPRDNSPLHF. The CDR3 DNA is TGTGCCACCTCTGACCCCCGGGATAATTCACCCCTCCACTTT.

The rearrangement links TRBV5-1 to TRBJ1-6; the match to TRBD1 covers 7 bases. Germline V gives CDR1 SGHRS, CDR2 YFSETQ. Germline trimming cut 8 bases from V and 10 bases from J; bases unmatched to any gene: 12. The length of the CDR3 is 14 residues. CDR3 coding DNA: TGCGCCAGTAAACCCTGGACAGGCGAATCACCCCTCCACTTT. This sequence encodes CASKPWTGESPLHF.

V is TRBV7-8 and J is TRBJ2-3; D is unresolved. V lost 6 bases to trimming and J lost 4 bases, with 8 bases between them. Per germline, CDR1 SGHVS and CDR2 FQNEAQ. CDR3 length: 12 amino acids. This CDR3 reads CASRTEADTQYF. CDR3 bases: TGTGCCAGCAGGACCGAGGCAGATACGCAGTATTTT.

This clone was counted only a few times. This chain links TRBV6-2 or TRBV6-3 with TRBJ1-3, with 8 bases fitting TRBD1. The germline gives CDR1 MNHEY, CDR2 SVGEGT. J gave up 0 bases and V 10 bases, and 2 bases lay outside the gene matches. The CDR3 covers 13 residues. CDR3 coding DNA: TGTGCCAACGGGACAGGCTCTGGAAACACCATATATTTT. This codes for CANGTGSGNTIYF.

V gene TRBV19 combines with J gene TRBJ2-1; no clear D. Germline values: CDR1 LNHDA, CDR2 SQIVND (reference sequence). CDR3 length: 15 residues. With 3 bases removed from V and 10 bases from J, the gap between germline ends came to 19 bases. The CDR3 here is CASSIPARLSGEQFF. In DNA form, the CDR3 reads TGTGCCAGTAGTATCCCGGCTCGACTCTCCGGGGAGCAGTTCTTC.

This clone was seen only once. The rearrangement uses TRBV3-1 and TRBJ1-1; 7 positions match TRBD1. Per the germline V gene, CDR1 is LGHDT and CDR2 is YNNKEL (reference sequence). Unmatched junction bases numbered 9, after V lost 4 bases and J lost 4 bases. The length of the CDR3 is 15 residues. CDR3 region: CASSRRQGGSTEAFF. For the CDR3, the DNA is TGTGCCAGCAGCCGCCGACAGGGCGGGTCCACTGAAGCTTTCTTT.

The CDR3 sequence: CATSIIWTTGEGYGYTF. The CDR3 DNA is TGTGCCACCAGCATAATTTGGACTACGGGCGAAGGATATGGCTACACCTTC. The chain couples TRBV15 to TRBJ1-2, with D unresolved. CDR3 length: 17 amino acids. Trimming removed 4 bases at V and 5 bases at J, with 23 bases between. The V gene's germline CDR1 is LNHNV and CDR2 YYDKDF (reference sequence). Variable domain in full (rest from reference TRBV15 and TRBJ1-2): DAMVIQNPRYQVTQFGKPVTLSCSQTLNHNVMYWYQQKSSQAPKLLFHYYDKDFNNEADTPDNFQSRRPNTSFCFLDIRSPGLGDTAMYLCATSIIWTTGEGYGYTFGSGTRLTVV.

This clone occurred many times. The chain couples TRBV3-1 to TRBJ1-1; 7 bases are a match to TRBD1. Germline CDR1 reads LGHDT; CDR2 reads YNNKEL (reference sequence). The CDR3 runs 15 residues. V gave up 1 base and J gave up 1 base; unmatched junction bases: 3. The CDR3 reads CASSQGGGGNTEAFF. In nucleotides, the CDR3 is TGTGCCAGCAGCCAAGGAGGGGGCGGGAACACTGAAGCTTTCTTT.

V gene TRBV7-9 combines with J gene TRBJ2-7; 8 positions agree with TRBD2. J was trimmed by 12 bases and V by 4 bases; bases with no gene match: 11. CDR3 length: 13 residues. Per the germline V gene, CDR1 is SEHNR and CDR2 is FQNEAQ (reference sequence). The CDR3 DNA sequence: TGTGCCAGCAGCTCCAGAAGAGAGCGGGGGCCGTACTTC. Its protein is CASSSRRERGPYF.

A few counts support this clone. The chain employs TRBV9 and TRBJ2-2, with 8 bases aligning to TRBD2. Unmatched junction bases numbered 10, after V lost 3 bases and J lost 9 bases. CDR1 is SGDLS and CDR2 is YYNGEE in the germline V gene. The CDR3 is 15 amino acids. DNA of the CDR3: TGTGCCAGCAGCGCCGTCCAAAGCGGGAGTAGGGAGCTGTTTTTT. Its protein product is CASSAVQSGSRELFF. Drawing the rest from reference TRBV9 and TRBJ2-2, the complete variable domain is DSGVTQTPKHLITATGQRVTLRCSPRSGDLSVYWYQQSLDQGLQFLIQYYNGEERAKGNILERFSAQQFPDLHSELNLSSLELGDSALYFCASSAVQSGSRELFFGEGSRLTVL.

This clone was detected a few times. This chain links TRBV6-1 with TRBJ2-3, with TRBD2 as a possible D gene (6 bases). CDR3 length equals 13 residues. V lost 7 bases and J 2 bases, leaving 10 bases between the germline ends. Germline loops: CDR1 MNHNS, CDR2 SASEGT. CDR3 in DNA: TGTGCCAGCAAACGGGACTTCACAGATACGCAGTATTTT. Translated, it gives CASKRDFTDTQYF.

In its sample, this clone is medium-sized. This chain links TRBV6-1 with TRBJ1-5; no definite D call. The V gene lost 3 bases and the J gene lost 6 bases, with 12 bases spanning the gap. CDR3 size: 14 residues. Germline assignment: CDR1 MNHNS and CDR2 SASEGT. CDR3 nucleotide sequence: TGTGCCAGCAGTGAGAAGGACCAGAGTCAGCCCCAGCATTTT. This translates into CASSEKDQSQPQHF.

The sample holds a few counts of this clone. V is TRBV6-1 and J is TRBJ2-7, with D possibly TRBD1 on 6 matching bases. V was pared by 6 bases and J by 0 bases, with 12 bases between. The CDR3 runs 14 residues. Germline V CDR1 and CDR2: MNHNS, SASEGT. This CDR3 is CASRSRQDSYEQYF. The CDR3 DNA reads TGTGCCAGCAGATCCAGACAGGACTCCTACGAGCAGTACTTC.

This clone was picked up a small number of times. CDR3 nucleotides: TGTGCCAGCAGTGAATTACAGGGCTCTGAAGCTTTCTTT. Translating it yields CASSELQGSEAFF. V gene TRBV2 combines with J gene TRBJ1-1, with D perhaps matching TRBD1 (6 bases). The CDR3 has 13 amino acids. Trimming took 2 bases from V and 6 from J, leaving 10 bases between them. Germline CDR1 SNHLY, CDR2 FYNNEI.

The chain has TRBV6-1 and TRBJ2-1; 10 bases map to TRBD1. CDR3 length: 20 amino acids. After removal of 5 bases from V and 0 bases from J, the junction contained 16 bases not matched to a gene. Germline-derived CDR1 and CDR2 are MNHNS and SASEGT. The CDR3 sequence: CASSQSSGTGVGASYNEQFF. CDR3 DNA sequence: TGTGCCAGCAGTCAAAGTTCGGGGACAGGGGTGGGGGCCTCCTACAATGAGCAGTTCTTC.

A few counts support this clone. The V and J genes are TRBV6-2 or TRBV6-3 and TRBJ2-7, with D tentatively TRBD1 (5 bases). Germline V gene sequence: CDR1 MNHEY, CDR2 SVGEGT. V was clipped by 6 bases and J by 0 bases, with 12 bases between them. The CDR3 spans 14 residues. The CDR3 loop reads CASSYRRDSYEQYV. For the CDR3, the DNA is TGTGCCAGCAGCTATCGCAGGGACTCCTACGAGCAGTACGTC.

The rearrangement links TRBV20-1 to TRBJ2-3; 8 nucleotides line up with TRBD1. V shed 3 bases and J 4 bases; nucleotides not matched to a gene: 6. Germline lookup yields CDR1 DFQATT and CDR2 SNEGSKA (reference sequence). CDR3 size: 14 residues. Here the CDR3 reads CSASETGASDTQYF. The DNA of the CDR3 is TGCAGTGCTAGCGAGACAGGGGCGTCAGATACGCAGTATTTT.

Ten or more counts support this clone. The rearrangement links TRBV6-2 or TRBV6-3 to TRBJ2-1; TRBD2 is a possible D gene (6 bases). This CDR3 contains 12 residues. The germline V and J ends were trimmed by 5 bases and 10 bases, with 12 bases remaining between them. Germline lookup yields CDR1 MNHEY and CDR2 SVGEGT. The CDR3 bases are TGTGCCAGCAGTCTCAGGGACTCCGAGCAGTTCTTC. Its protein product is CASSLRDSEQFF.

J is TRBJ1-4 and V is TRBV7-9, with TRBD1 as a possible D gene (5 bases). The CDR3 has 16 residues. V lost 3 bases and J lost 2, with 13 bases in between. Germline values: CDR1 SEHNR, CDR2 FQNEAQ (reference sequence). The CDR3 sequence is CASSFIRAKTNEKLFF. The CDR3 region has the DNA TGTGCCAGCAGCTTTATCAGGGCCAAGACTAATGAAAAACTGTTTTTT.

V is TRBV20-1 and J is TRBJ2-3, with 7 bases that match TRBD2. With 0 bases clipped from V and 1 base from J, the junction kept 4 bases outside the gene matches. There are 15 residues in the CDR3. CDR1 is DFQATT and CDR2 is SNEGSKA in the germline V gene (reference sequence). Here the CDR3 DNA reads TGCAGTGCTAGAGATAGTGGGAGGGGCACAGATACGCAGTATTTT. Amino acids: CSARDSGRGTDTQYF.

In its sample, this clone was seen a few times. The chain links TRBV10-1 to TRBJ2-2; TRBD1 matches 8 bases. The CDR3 is made up of 15 amino acids. The J segment lost 8 bases and the V segment lost 6 bases, leaving 11 bases of the junction unmatched. Looked up from germline, CDR1 is WNHNN and CDR2 is SYGVQD (reference sequence). CDR3 residues: CASSPDRGRIGELFF. The DNA for the CDR3 is TGCGCCAGCAGCCCCGACAGGGGCAGAATTGGGGAGCTGTTTTTT.

The chain joins TRBV30 to TRBJ1-4; perhaps TRBD1 as D (6 bases). The germline CDR1 and CDR2 sequences are GTSNPN and SVGIG (reference sequence). V dropped 2 bases and J dropped 10 bases, with 17 bases sitting between them. The CDR3 consists of 14 residues. The CDR3 region is CAWSIQQGGGKLFF. As DNA, the CDR3 is TGTGCCTGGAGTATCCAACAGGGAGGAGGAAAACTGTTTTTT.

This chain uses TRBV6-6 with TRBJ2-2; 13 bases match TRBD2. The ends lost 8 bases at V and 1 base at J; junction bases unmatched: 10. This CDR3 comprises 18 residues. Germline V lookup: CDR1 MNHNY, CDR2 SVGAGI (reference sequence). DNA for the CDR3: TGTGCCAGCGAAAACTTGGGACTAGCGGGGCAGAACACCGGGGAGCTGTTTTTT. Its translation: CASENLGLAGQNTGELFF.

This clone was counted a few times. The chain employs TRBV5-1 and TRBJ2-1; 8 bases map to TRBD1. V lost 4 bases, J lost 5 bases, and 5 bases stayed unmatched. Germline V gene data show CDR1 as SGHRS and CDR2 as YFSETQ. This CDR3 spans 14 amino acids. CDR3 sequence (DNA): TGCGCCAGCAGCCCAGGGGGCCACGACAATGAGCAGTTCTTC. Encoded protein: CASSPGGHDNEQFF.

This clone was seen ten or more times. The chain is built from TRBV19 and TRBJ1-5, with 10 bases that match TRBD1. V gave up 5 bases and J gave up 2 bases; unmatched junction bases: 3. Germline V gene sequence: CDR1 LNHDA, CDR2 SQIVND (reference sequence). The CDR3 loop spans 15 amino acids. CDR3 amino acids: CASSAGTGGNQPQHF. The CDR3 nucleotides read TGTGCCAGTAGTGCAGGGACAGGGGGCAATCAGCCCCAGCATTTT.

The table lists this clone with a few counts. The V call is TRBV30, the J call TRBJ1-2; D is unresolved. The CDR3 covers 14 residues. Germline lookup yields CDR1 GTSNPN and CDR2 SVGIG (reference sequence). Trimming took off 2 bases at V and 8 bases at J, with 18 bases between the two ends. DNA for the CDR3: TGTGCCTGGAGTCGATCCCCCATTCGGAGAGGCTACACCTTC. As protein: CAWSRSPIRRGYTF.